A single sample gave rise to the 19 T cell receptor beta chains below, sequenced in a study of T cell responses to AZD1222 COVID-19 vaccine. The protocol was immunoSEQ multiplex PCR, while the TCRdb copy is restricted to in-frame clones and leaves out a portion. The sample has tens of thousands of clones; 70% to 90% are singletons. Specimen: peripheral blood, collected 28 days after the second AZD1222 dose. All receptors come from an adult who received the AZD1222 COVID-19 vaccine.

The CDR3 DNA is TGTGCCAGCAGCTTAGCCTTAGGGGAGTCTACAGTGCAGTTCTTC. Amino acid sequence: CASSLALGESTVQFF. This chain joins TRBV7-8 and TRBJ2-1; D possibly uses TRBD1 or TRBD2 (5 bases each). With 0 bases removed from V and 12 bases from J, the gap between germline ends came to 18 bases. Looked up from germline, CDR1 is SGHVS and CDR2 is FQNEAQ. The CDR3 consists of 15 residues.

This chain connects TRBV5-4 to TRBJ2-7, with 7 bases fitting TRBD1. The CDR3 is 15 amino acids. Per the germline V gene, CDR1 is SGHNT and CDR2 is YYREEE (reference sequence). V trimming: 0 bases; J trimming: 3 bases; junction bases outside the gene matches: 6. The CDR3 region has the DNA TGTGCCAGCAGCTTGGATCAGGGGGTGCTCTACGAGCAGTACTTC. Translation: CASSLDQGVLYEQYF. The variable domain in full, with the rest retrieved from reference TRBV5-4 and TRBJ2-7, is ETGVTQSPTHLIKTRGQQVTLRCSSQSGHNTVSWYQQALGQGPQFIFQYYREEENGRGNFPPRFSGLQFPNYSSELNVNALELDDSALYLCASSLDQGVLYEQYFGPGTRLTVT.

DNA of the CDR3: TGTGCCAGCAGCTCCCCTGGCCTGTACGAGCAGTACTTC. Its protein is CASSSPGLYEQYF. This chain uses TRBV25-1 with TRBJ2-7; D remains ambiguous. The germline gives CDR1 MGHDK, CDR2 SYGVNS. The CDR3 sequence is 13 residues long. V shed 6 bases and J shed 4 bases, with 13 bases lying between them.

This clone occurred once. This rearrangement joins TRBV5-1 to TRBJ2-7; 7 positions match TRBD2. V lost 3 bases and J lost 2; bases outside the gene matches: 8. CDR1 SGHRS and CDR2 YFSETQ come from the germline V gene. This CDR3 has 15 residues. The CDR3 loop is CASSYDSGTAYEQYF. The CDR3 region has the DNA TGCGCCAGCAGCTATGACAGCGGGACCGCCTACGAGCAGTACTTC.

This clone showed up just once. V is TRBV15 and J is TRBJ2-7; no reliable D call. Trimming pared 5 bases from V and 1 base from J, leaving 9 bases between. CDR3 length equals 13 residues. CDR1 and CDR2 (germline): LNHNV, YYDKDF (reference sequence). The CDR3 DNA follows: TGTGCCACCAGCGCTGACAATTCCTACGAGCAGTACTTC. Translating gives CATSADNSYEQYF.

This clone has a handful of counts. The chain recombines TRBV6-1 with TRBJ1-5; D uncertain. V lost 2 bases, J lost 3 bases, and 5 bases lay in between. The CDR3 loop spans 13 amino acids. The germline V gene encodes CDR1 MNHNS and CDR2 SASEGT. CDR3 residues: CASSESTNQPQHF. The CDR3 nucleotides are TGTGCCAGCAGTGAATCGACCAATCAGCCCCAGCATTTT.

J is TRBJ2-7 and V is TRBV5-1; 8 nucleotides match TRBD2. The CDR3 runs to 15 residues. The V gene end was trimmed by 4 bases and the J gene end by 6 bases; junction bases not matched to a gene: 12. Germline lookup yields CDR1 SGHRS and CDR2 YFSETQ. In DNA, the CDR3 is TGCGCCAGCAGCCAAACCGGGACTAGTAGTTTCGAGCAGTACTTC. Its translation is CASSQTGTSSFEQYF.

The chain uses TRBV30 and TRBJ2-3; D remains unclear. The V gene lost 0 bases and the J gene lost 6 bases, with 10 bases spanning the gap. Germline assignment: CDR1 GTSNPN and CDR2 SVGIG (reference sequence). This CDR3 has 13 residues. This CDR3 is CAWSVRNADTQYF. For the CDR3, the DNA is TGTGCCTGGAGTGTCCGAAACGCGGATACGCAGTATTTT.

The CDR3 is CASSFGDLNTEAFF. The CDR3 region has the DNA TGTGCCAGCAGCTTCGGGGACCTAAACACTGAAGCTTTCTTT. The V call is TRBV5-4, the J call TRBJ1-1; D possibly corresponds to TRBD1 (5 bases). The CDR3 sequence is 14 residues long. The germline V gene encodes CDR1 SGHNT and CDR2 YYREEE (reference sequence). The V gene lost 2 bases and the J gene lost 2 bases, with 10 bases spanning the gap. Drawing the rest from reference TRBV5-4 and TRBJ1-1, the complete variable domain is ETGVTQSPTHLIKTRGQQVTLRCSSQSGHNTVSWYQQALGQGPQFIFQYYREEENGRGNFPPRFSGLQFPNYSSELNVNALELDDSALYLCASSFGDLNTEAFFGQGTRLTVV.

This clone was observed a few times. The chain links TRBV6-4 to TRBJ2-1; tentatively, D is TRBD2 (5 bases). CDR3 length: 14 amino acids. V lost 6 bases to trimming and J lost 6 bases, with 15 bases between them. Looked up from germline, CDR1 is MRHNA and CDR2 is SNTAGT. This CDR3 reads CASSARLRGNEQFF. The CDR3 nucleotides read TGTGCCAGCAGCGCCCGCCTCCGGGGCAATGAGCAGTTCTTC.

This rearrangement joins TRBV7-8 to TRBJ1-6, with 9 nucleotides matching TRBD1. Unmatched junction bases numbered 9, after V lost 5 bases and J lost 10 bases. This CDR3 region has 15 residues. CDR1 and CDR2 (germline): SGHVS, FQNEAQ. The CDR3 spells CASSLDRGGRSPLHF. The CDR3 bases are TGTGCCAGCAGCCTGGACAGGGGCGGTCGGTCACCCCTCCACTTT.

The chain employs TRBV6-1 and TRBJ1-5, with D unclear. Germline values: CDR1 MNHNS, CDR2 SASEGT. The CDR3 has 14 residues. V dropped 1 base and J dropped 6 bases, with 10 bases sitting between them. The CDR3, as DNA: TGTGCCAGCAGTGAAGAATTTAGATCTCAGCCCCAGCATTTT. Protein sequence: CASSEEFRSQPQHF.

This chain joins TRBV19 and TRBJ1-1; tentatively, D is TRBD1 (5 bases). The germline V gene encodes CDR1 LNHDA and CDR2 SQIVND (reference sequence). Trimming took off 3 bases at V and 4 bases at J, with 15 bases between the two ends. There are 15 residues in the CDR3. CDR3: CASSMTDIGVTEAFF. The CDR3 DNA reads TGTGCCAGTAGTATGACGGACATAGGGGTCACTGAAGCTTTCTTT.

The rearrangement links TRBV7-2 to TRBJ2-1, with 13 bases that match TRBD2. This CDR3 region has 18 residues. Germline V CDR1 and CDR2: SGHTA, FQGNSA. J was trimmed by 8 bases and V by 2 bases; bases with no gene match: 12. The CDR3 DNA reads as TGTGCCAGCAGCTTAACGCGCCAACTAGCGGGAGGGCGCCATGAGCAGTTCTTC. It is translated as CASSLTRQLAGGRHEQFF.

The chain couples TRBV11-2 to TRBJ2-3; 8 bases match TRBD2. CDR1 and CDR2 (germline): SGHAT, FQNNGV. CDR3 size: 16 residues. The V and J ends lost 5 bases and 1 base, in that order; junction bases with no gene match: 8. CDR3 protein: CASSPTSVGGTDTQYF. CDR3 DNA sequence: TGTGCCAGCAGCCCGACTAGCGTGGGGGGCACAGATACGCAGTATTTT.

This chain uses TRBV12-3 or TRBV12-4 with TRBJ2-1; tentative D call: TRBD1 (6 bases). V gave up 5 bases and J gave up 14 bases, with 13 bases separating them. This CDR3 contains 11 residues. This CDR3 reads CASSQQGSEFF. CDR3 nucleotides: TGTGCCAGCAGTCAACAGGGCTCGGAGTTCTTC.

This rearrangement joins TRBV5-1 to TRBJ1-1, with 9 bases aligning to TRBD1. The CDR3 contains 16 residues. CDR1 is SGHRS and CDR2 is YFSETQ in the germline V gene. V was pared by 1 base and J by 6 bases, with 10 bases of the junction left unmatched. Here the CDR3 DNA reads TGCGCCAGCAGCTTGACAGGGGGCAGGGGTTACGCTGAAGCTTTCTTT. It specifies CASSLTGGRGYAEAFF.

The CDR3 DNA is TGTGCCAGCAGCTTAGATCGGACAGGGGTTGGCTACACCTTC. Amino acids: CASSLDRTGVGYTF. V and J are TRBV11-3 and TRBJ1-2; 9 bases match TRBD1. The CDR3 is made up of 14 amino acids. CDR1 is SGHNT, CDR2 YENEEA, per germline. Trimming took 0 bases from V and 7 from J; bases not matched to a gene: 3.

The gene calls are TRBV7-9 and TRBJ2-3; 7 nucleotides match TRBD1. V lost 4 bases and J lost 4; bases outside the gene matches: 5. Germline values: CDR1 SEHNR, CDR2 FQNEAQ (reference sequence). The CDR3 is 14 amino acids. CDR3 DNA sequence: TGTGCCAGCAGCTATAACACAGGGGCAGATACGCAGTATTTT. Encoded protein: CASSYNTGADTQYF.